This T cell receptor (beta chain) was recorded in a study of T-cell memory formation after mild COVID-19. Study as a whole: Clusters of TCRs were largely donor specific.

Constant-segment primers were used for 5'RACE, and the resulting TCR alpha and TCR beta cDNA libraries carried sample barcodes and UMIs. MiXCR was run by TCRdb on the 5' RACE reads, yielding one entry per CDR3 protein. The sample consists of roughly 150,000 distinct CDR3 sequences, 14% of them appearing once. The germline CDR1 and CDR2 sequences are KGHDR and SFDVKD. CDR3 size: 14 residues. Trimming left V 5 bases short and J 7 bases short, with 14 bases between. The sequence derives from an adult woman who had mild COVID-19 (a few samples of this study predate the infection). Cell type and time point are not known. Source material: PBMCs or a T cell subset sorted from them (not recorded which). This chain connects TRBV24-1 to TRBJ1-5; D ambiguous. The CDR3 DNA reads TGTGCCACCAGTGGGGCCGGGATAGGACAGCCCCAGCATTTT. This gives the protein CATSGAGIGQPQHF.